One sample yielded the 10 T cell receptor beta chains listed below, sequenced in a study of CD8 T cells in ankylosing spondylitis. From the 5' RACE reads, TCRdb called clonotypes with MiXCR, one entry per CDR3 protein. The table has 150,000 to 200,000 distinct CDR3 sequences, around a tenth seen once. The material sequenced was blood, either unsorted or a sorted T cell fraction (not recorded which). These receptors came from a male donor with ankylosing spondylitis or in good health (not recorded which).

The genes are TRBV12-3 or TRBV12-4 and TRBJ2-5; TRBD2 aligns across 12 bases. This CDR3 spans 15 amino acids. V lost 3 bases and J lost 5; bases outside the gene matches: 4. As DNA, the CDR3 is TGTGCCAGCAGTTTTCAGACTAGCGGGAGTGAGACCCAGTACTTC. It specifies CASSFQTSGSETQYF.

This clonotype occurred many times. In DNA form, the CDR3 reads TGTGCCAGCAGTTACGCGACAGGGGGCAATCAGCCCCAGCATTTT. Translating it yields CASSYATGGNQPQHF. The chain is built from TRBV6-2 or TRBV6-3 and TRBJ1-5; 8 bases are a match to TRBD1. The V gene end was trimmed by 2 bases and the J gene end by 2 bases; junction bases not matched to a gene: 2. Germline values: CDR1 MNHEY, CDR2 SVGEGT. This CDR3 has 15 amino acids.

The V and J genes are TRBV5-6 and TRBJ1-2; 12 bases line up with TRBD1. The CDR3 consists of 15 residues. J gave up 6 bases and V 4 bases, and 7 bases lay outside the gene matches. In germline, CDR1 is SGHDT, CDR2 YYEEEE. The CDR3 here is CASSPGTGGFNGYTF. CDR3 bases: TGTGCCAGCAGCCCCGGGACAGGGGGCTTCAATGGCTACACCTTC.

The rearrangement uses TRBV24-1 and TRBJ2-1; 8 nucleotides agree with TRBD2. Germline V gives CDR1 KGHDR, CDR2 SFDVKD. The CDR3 covers 16 residues. The trim removed 7 bases at V and 1 base at J, leaving 8 bases unmatched. The CDR3, as DNA: TGTGCCACCAGCCCTACGGGGGGGACATCCTACAATGAGCAGTTCTTC. It yields the protein CATSPTGGTSYNEQFF.

V gene TRBV2 combines with J gene TRBJ2-7; maybe TRBD1 (5 bases). This CDR3 is 17 amino acids long. Per germline, CDR1 SNHLY and CDR2 FYNNEI. V was pared by 2 bases and J by 3 bases, with 20 bases between. CDR3 sequence reads: CASSERGILKVDYEQYF. The DNA of the CDR3 is TGTGCCAGCAGTGAAAGGGGAATCCTAAAGGTGGACTACGAGCAGTACTTC.

This clonotype was recorded at least ten times. V and J are TRBV7-8 and TRBJ2-1, with TRBD2 identical over 9 bases. The CDR3 totals 16 residues. CDR1 and CDR2 (germline): SGHVS, FQNEAQ. V gave up 1 base and J gave up 1 base; unmatched junction bases: 2. CDR3 sequence (DNA): TGTGCCAGCAGCTTAGATAGCGGGAGATCCTACAATGAGCAGTTCTTC. Its protein is CASSLDSGRSYNEQFF. The complete variable domain, with remaining parts taken from reference TRBV7-8 and TRBJ2-1, reads GAGVSQSPRYKVAKRGQDVALRCDPISGHVSLFWYQQALGQGPEFLTYFQNEAQLDKSGLPSDRFFAERPEGSVSTLKIQRTQQEDSAVYLCASSLDSGRSYNEQFFGPGTRLTVL.

The rearrangement joins TRBV7-6 to TRBJ2-5; possible D gene TRBD2, 6 bases. The CDR3 sequence is 18 residues long. Germline V lookup: CDR1 SGHVS, CDR2 FNYEAQ. Trimming took off 2 bases at V and 0 bases at J, with 19 bases between the two ends. The CDR3: CASSLLSSSELYQETQYF. CDR3 bases: TGTGCCAGCAGCTTACTATCCTCTAGCGAACTGTACCAAGAGACCCAGTACTTC.

This clonotype is medium-sized. Here the CDR3 reads CAISESTGGNVNEQFF. As DNA, the CDR3 is TGTGCCATCAGTGAGTCGACAGGGGGTAATGTAAATGAGCAGTTCTTC. The rearrangement joins TRBV10-3 to TRBJ2-1; the match to TRBD1 covers 9 bases. J lost 7 bases, V lost 0 bases, and 7 bases had no gene match. The V gene's germline CDR1 is ENHRY and CDR2 SYGVKD. The CDR3 consists of 16 residues.

This clonotype showed up many times. The gene calls are TRBV5-1 and TRBJ1-1, with D possibly TRBD1 on 5 matching bases. V was trimmed by 0 bases and J by 10 bases, leaving 16 bases between them. The CDR3 runs to 14 residues. Germline CDR1 is SGHRS and CDR2 is YFSETQ. For the CDR3, the DNA is TGCGCCAGCAGCTTGGACGGTGGGCAGGGAGGAGCTTTCTTT. Translating gives CASSLDGGQGGAFF.

This clonotype was seen many times. The chain is built from TRBV20-1 and TRBJ1-1, with 7 bases lining up with TRBD1. The CDR3 is 15 residues long. The ends lost 0 bases at V and 6 bases at J; junction bases unmatched: 10. Germline loops: CDR1 DFQATT, CDR2 SNEGSKA (reference sequence). CDR3 sequence: CSARDPDRVGAEAFF. DNA of the CDR3: TGCAGTGCTAGAGATCCTGACAGGGTGGGCGCTGAAGCTTTCTTT.